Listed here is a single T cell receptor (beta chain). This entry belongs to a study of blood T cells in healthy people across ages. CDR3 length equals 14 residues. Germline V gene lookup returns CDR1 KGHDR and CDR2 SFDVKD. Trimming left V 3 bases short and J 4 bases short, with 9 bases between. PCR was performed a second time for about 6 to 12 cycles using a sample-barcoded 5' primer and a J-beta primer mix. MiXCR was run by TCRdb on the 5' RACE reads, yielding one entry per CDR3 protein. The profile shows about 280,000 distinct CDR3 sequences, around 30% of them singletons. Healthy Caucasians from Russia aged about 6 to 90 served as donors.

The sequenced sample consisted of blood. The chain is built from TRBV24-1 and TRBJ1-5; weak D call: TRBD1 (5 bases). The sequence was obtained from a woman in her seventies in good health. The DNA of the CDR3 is TGTGCCACCAGTGATGCGAGGGGAAATCAGCCCCAGCATTTT. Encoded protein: CATSDARGNQPQHF.